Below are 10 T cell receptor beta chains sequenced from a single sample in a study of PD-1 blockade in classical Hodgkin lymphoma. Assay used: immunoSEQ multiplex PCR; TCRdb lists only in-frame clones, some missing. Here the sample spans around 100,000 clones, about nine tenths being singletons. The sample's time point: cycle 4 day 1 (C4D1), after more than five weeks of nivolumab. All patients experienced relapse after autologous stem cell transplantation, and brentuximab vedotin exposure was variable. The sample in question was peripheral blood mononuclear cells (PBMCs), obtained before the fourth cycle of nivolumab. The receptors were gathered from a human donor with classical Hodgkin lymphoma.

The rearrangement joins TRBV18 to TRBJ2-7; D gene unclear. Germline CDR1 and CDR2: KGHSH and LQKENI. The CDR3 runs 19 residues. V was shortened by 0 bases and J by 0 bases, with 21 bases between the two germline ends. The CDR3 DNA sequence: TGTGCCAGCTCACCACCGGACCTAAAAGGAATCCCGAGCTCCTACGAGCAGTACTTC. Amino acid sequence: CASSPPDLKGIPSSYEQYF.

CDR3 in DNA: TGTGCCAGCAGCTTGGCTGGGTTGTCACCCCTCCACTTT. It codes for CASSLAGLSPLHF. This sequence joins TRBV7-9 and TRBJ1-6; D uncertain. Deletions cut 3 bases from V and 10 bases from J, with 10 bases between. The CDR3 length is 13 residues. CDR1 SEHNR and CDR2 FQNEAQ come from the germline V gene (reference sequence).

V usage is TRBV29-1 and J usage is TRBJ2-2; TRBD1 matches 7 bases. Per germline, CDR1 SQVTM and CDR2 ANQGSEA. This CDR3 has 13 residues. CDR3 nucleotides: TGCAGTGCACAGGGGATAAACACCGGGGAGCTGTTTTTT. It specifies CSAQGINTGELFF.

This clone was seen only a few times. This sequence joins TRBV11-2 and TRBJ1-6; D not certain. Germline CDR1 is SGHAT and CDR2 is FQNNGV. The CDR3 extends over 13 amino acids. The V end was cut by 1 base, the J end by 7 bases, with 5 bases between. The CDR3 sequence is CASSLAGNSPLHF. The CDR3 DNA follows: TGTGCCAGCAGCTTAGCGGGAAATTCACCCCTCCACTTT. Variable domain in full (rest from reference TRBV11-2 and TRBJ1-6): EAGVAQSPRYKIIEKRQSVAFWCNPISGHATLYWYQQILGQGPKLLIQFQNNGVVDDSQLPKDRFSAERLKGVDSTLKIQPAKLEDSAVYLCASSLAGNSPLHFGNGTRLTVT.

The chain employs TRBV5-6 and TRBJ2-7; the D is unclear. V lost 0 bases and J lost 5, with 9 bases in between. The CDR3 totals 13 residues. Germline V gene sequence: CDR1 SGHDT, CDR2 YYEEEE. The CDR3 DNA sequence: TGTGCCAGCAGCTTGGCTATTCGGGACGAGCAGTACTTC. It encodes CASSLAIRDEQYF. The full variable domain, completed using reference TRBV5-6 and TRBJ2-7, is DAGVTQSPTHLIKTRGQQVTLRCSPKSGHDTVSWYQQALGQGPQFIFQYYEEEERQRGNFPDRFSGHQFPNYSSELNVNALLLGDSALYLCASSLAIRDEQYFGPGTRLTVT.

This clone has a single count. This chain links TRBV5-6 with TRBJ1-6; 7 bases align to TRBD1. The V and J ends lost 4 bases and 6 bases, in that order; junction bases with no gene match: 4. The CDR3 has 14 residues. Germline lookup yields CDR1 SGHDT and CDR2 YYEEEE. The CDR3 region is CASSLTGINSPLHF. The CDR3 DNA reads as TGTGCCAGCAGCCTGACAGGGATTAATTCACCCCTCCACTTT. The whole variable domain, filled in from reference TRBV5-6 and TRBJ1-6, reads DAGVTQSPTHLIKTRGQQVTLRCSPKSGHDTVSWYQQALGQGPQFIFQYYEEEERQRGNFPDRFSGHQFPNYSSELNVNALLLGDSALYLCASSLTGINSPLHFGNGTRLTVT.

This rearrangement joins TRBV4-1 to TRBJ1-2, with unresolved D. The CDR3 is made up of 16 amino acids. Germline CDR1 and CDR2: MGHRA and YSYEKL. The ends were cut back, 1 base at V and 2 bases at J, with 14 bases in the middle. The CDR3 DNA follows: TGCGCCAGCAGCCAAGGGCCGAAGGAAATCAACTATGGCTACACCTTC. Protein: CASSQGPKEINYGYTF.

This chain's CDR3 is CASSLDGSMNTEAFF. The CDR3, as DNA: TGTGCCAGCAGCTTAGATGGGTCGATGAACACTGAAGCTTTCTTT. The chain links TRBV7-2 to TRBJ1-1; D is undetermined. Germline V CDR1 and CDR2: SGHTA, FQGNSA. The CDR3 consists of 15 residues. V was cut by 1 base and J by 0 bases, with 9 bases left in between.

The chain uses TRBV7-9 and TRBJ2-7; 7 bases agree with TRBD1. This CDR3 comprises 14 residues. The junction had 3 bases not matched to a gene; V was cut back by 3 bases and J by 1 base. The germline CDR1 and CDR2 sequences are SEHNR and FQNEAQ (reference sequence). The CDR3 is CASSFDRVSYEQYF. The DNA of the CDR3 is TGTGCCAGCAGCTTCGACAGGGTGTCCTACGAGCAGTACTTC.

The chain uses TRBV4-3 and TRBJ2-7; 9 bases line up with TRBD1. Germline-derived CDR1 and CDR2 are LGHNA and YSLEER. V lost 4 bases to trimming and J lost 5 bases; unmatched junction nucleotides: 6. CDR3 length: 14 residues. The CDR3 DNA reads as TGCGCCAGCAGCCGCGGACAGGGGATCGACGAGCAGTACTTC. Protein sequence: CASSRGQGIDEQYF.